Following are 28 T cell receptor beta chains from one sample sequenced in a study of TIL therapy for anti-PD-1-resistant metastatic lung cancer. This was the immunoSEQ v3 assay. Method: immunoSEQ multiplex PCR; TCRdb's copy keeps in-frame clones and lacks some. Among more than 55,000 clones listed, 55% to 70% were seen once. The time point here: pre-treatment sample, taken before nivolumab and TIL therapy. Sample: blood, taken at baseline. The receptors were sampled from a person aged 25-85 years with non-small cell lung cancer.

CDR3 coding DNA: TGTGCCAGCAGTTTATCAAGGACTAGCGGGAGATGGGCCGGGGAGCTGTTTTTT. Translating gives CASSLSRTSGRWAGELFF. The V gene is TRBV27, the J gene TRBJ2-2; 13 nucleotides agree with TRBD2. CDR3 length: 18 amino acids. The V gene's germline CDR1 is MNHEY and CDR2 SMNVEV (reference sequence). After removal of 0 bases from V and 6 bases from J, the junction contained 7 bases not matched to a gene.

This clone was observed a few times. The CDR3 bases are TGTGCCTGGAATGCGGGGGCATATGAAAAACTGTTTTTT. Amino acids: CAWNAGAYEKLFF. V usage is TRBV30 and J usage is TRBJ1-4, with D tentatively TRBD1 (6 bases). Trimming shortened V by 4 bases and J by 6 bases, and 12 bases separated the two germline ends. The CDR3 has 13 amino acids. Germline-derived CDR1 and CDR2 are GTSNPN and SVGIG (reference sequence).

V usage is TRBV12-1 and J usage is TRBJ2-4; whether TRBD2, the table's D call, matches the DNA was not checked. TRBV12-1 is described as a pseudogene. The length of the CDR3 is 17 residues. The CDR3 coding sequence is TGTGCCAGCAGCTTTTTAATTCTCCGGGAGATTGGGGACATTCAGTACTTC. It specifies CASSFLILREIGDIQYF.

This clone was counted only a few times. V usage is TRBV25-1 and J usage is TRBJ1-1; D not resolved. CDR3 length: 13 amino acids. CDR1 and CDR2 from the germline V gene are MGHDK and SYGVNS. V shed 1 base and J shed 1 base, with 4 bases lying between them. The CDR3 here is CASSEFQNTEAFF. CDR3 DNA: TGTGCCAGCAGTGAATTCCAGAACACTGAAGCTTTCTTT.

This sequence joins TRBV2 and TRBJ2-7; D is tentatively TRBD1 or TRBD2 (5 bases each). Germline V lookup: CDR1 SNHLY, CDR2 FYNNEI. The CDR3 covers 15 residues. Trimming took 2 bases from V and 3 from J, leaving 14 bases between them. The CDR3 nucleotides are TGTGCCAGCAGTGAAATCGGGTCGAGGGGCTACGAGCAGTACTTC. Protein sequence: CASSEIGSRGYEQYF.

The chain joins TRBV12-5 to TRBJ1-2; a possible D gene is TRBD1 (5 bases). Germline CDR1 and CDR2: LGHNT and FRNRAP. There are 13 residues in the CDR3. V gave up 6 bases and J gave up 6 bases, with 14 bases separating them. The CDR3 DNA sequence: TGTGCTAGTGGAGACACCGCGGGGGATGGCTACACCTTC. Translating it yields CASGDTAGDGYTF.

The J gene is TRBJ1-2, the V gene TRBV6-5, with D tentatively TRBD1 (6 bases). Trimming shortened V by 0 bases and J by 4 bases, and 15 bases separated the two germline ends. The germline V gene has CDR1 MNHEY and CDR2 SVGAGI. CDR3 length: 16 residues. DNA of the CDR3: TGTGCCAGCAGTTACTCGAGGCGGGGGCTTGGCTATGGCTACACCTTC. It specifies CASSYSRRGLGYGYTF.

V gene TRBV28 combines with J gene TRBJ2-2, with D maybe TRBD2 (8 bases). Trimming took off 3 bases at V and 3 bases at J, with 20 bases between the two ends. The CDR3 sequence is 18 residues long. Germline CDR1 is MDHEN and CDR2 is SYDVKM. The CDR3 DNA reads TGTGCCAGCAGTTTCCAGGGGGTAGCGGGGAGATACACCGGGGAGCTGTTTTTT. It is translated as CASSFQGVAGRYTGELFF.

The V gene is TRBV11-3, the J gene TRBJ2-7; D is uncertain. The CDR3 is 16 amino acids. The germline gives CDR1 SGHNT, CDR2 YENEEA. Trimming cost V 0 bases and J 5 bases, with 17 bases left between them. CDR3: CASSLDLSVRVDEQYF. The CDR3 nucleotides are TGTGCCAGCAGCTTAGATCTCTCTGTCCGGGTTGACGAGCAGTACTTC.

This chain connects TRBV4-1 to TRBJ1-2, with D tentatively TRBD1 (6 bases). This CDR3 has 14 residues. The ends were cut back, 0 bases at V and 8 bases at J, with 13 bases in the middle. In germline, CDR1 is MGHRA, CDR2 YSYEKL. This CDR3 reads CASSQEATGHGYTF. The DNA for the CDR3 is TGCGCCAGCAGCCAAGAGGCTACAGGGCACGGCTACACCTTC.

This clone was detected only a few times. V usage is TRBV30 and J usage is TRBJ2-1; the match to TRBD2 covers 9 bases. V gave up 2 bases and J gave up 6 bases; unmatched junction bases: 5. Per the germline V gene, CDR1 is GTSNPN and CDR2 is SVGIG (reference sequence). The CDR3 has 14 residues. The CDR3 nucleotides read TGTGCCTGGAGTTTTAGCGGGAGATTCAATGAGCAGTTCTTC. It codes for CAWSFSGRFNEQFF.

V is TRBV6-5 and J is TRBJ2-5; no firm D call. This CDR3 is 14 amino acids long. Trimming left V 0 bases short and J 1 base short, with 6 bases between. Germline V CDR1 and CDR2: MNHEY, SVGAGI. The CDR3 loop reads CASSYSLAQETQYF. CDR3 nucleotides: TGTGCCAGCAGTTACTCGTTAGCCCAAGAGACCCAGTACTTC.

This chain joins TRBV7-8 and TRBJ1-1, with D perhaps matching TRBD1 (6 bases). The V and J ends lost 8 bases and 6 bases respectively, with 19 bases between them. Per the germline V gene, CDR1 is SGHVS and CDR2 is FQNEAQ. The CDR3 runs to 14 residues. This chain's CDR3 is CASGIITGLAEAFF. The CDR3, as DNA: TGTGCCAGCGGAATCATTACAGGGCTTGCTGAAGCTTTCTTT.

This clone occurred a few times. The rearrangement links TRBV30 to TRBJ1-1; D perhaps matches TRBD1 (5 bases). The CDR3 covers 13 residues. The V gene lost 5 bases and the J gene lost 1 base, with 11 bases spanning the gap. The V gene's germline CDR1 is GTSNPN and CDR2 SVGIG (reference sequence). The CDR3 bases are TGTGCCTGGGGGAGGGGATCGAACACTGAAGCTTTCTTT. Its translation: CAWGRGSNTEAFF.

The chain employs TRBV6-5 and TRBJ2-3; D is possibly TRBD1 or TRBD2 (5 bases each). The CDR3 is made up of 14 amino acids. V was cut by 6 bases and J by 2 bases, with 12 bases left in between. The germline V gene encodes CDR1 MNHEY and CDR2 SVGAGI. CDR3 residues: CASSHVGATDTQYF. The DNA for the CDR3 is TGTGCCAGCAGCCACGTCGGGGCCACAGATACGCAGTATTTT.

CDR3 sequence reads: CAISDWGNQPQHF. The CDR3 nucleotides read TGTGCCATCAGTGATTGGGGGAACCAGCCCCAGCATTTT. The chain carries TRBV10-3 and TRBJ1-5, with D perhaps TRBD1 (5 bases). Per germline, CDR1 ENHRY and CDR2 SYGVKD. Between the trimmed V and J ends, which lost 3 bases and 7 bases, there was a span of 10 bases. The length of the CDR3 is 13 residues.

The chain links TRBV11-3 to TRBJ2-7; weak D call: TRBD2 (7 bases). Trimming took 1 base from V and 6 from J, leaving 16 bases between them. This CDR3 has 15 amino acids. CDR1 SGHNT and CDR2 YENEEA come from the germline V gene. CDR3 in amino acids: CASSLGGLAAGEQYF. In DNA form, the CDR3 reads TGTGCCAGCAGCTTAGGGGGGCTAGCGGCGGGCGAGCAGTACTTC.

CDR3 DNA sequence: TGCGCCAGCAGTTTCCGGGGCTCGAACACCGGGGAGCTGTTTTTT. This gives the protein CASSFRGSNTGELFF. The V call is TRBV5-1, the J call TRBJ2-2; D possibly matches TRBD1 or TRBD2 (5 bases each). Trimming took 5 bases from V and 0 from J, leaving 11 bases between them. The CDR3 runs 15 residues. Germline V gives CDR1 SGHRS, CDR2 YFSETQ.

This sequence joins TRBV6-5 and TRBJ1-2; 8 bases are a match to TRBD1. The CDR3 runs 14 residues. Trimming took 8 bases from V and 4 from J; bases not matched to a gene: 9. Germline lookup yields CDR1 MNHEY and CDR2 SVGAGI. For the CDR3, the DNA is TGTGCCAGCGGACGTCGGACAGGGTCCTATGGCTACACCTTC. It encodes CASGRRTGSYGYTF.

The chain has TRBV19 and TRBJ1-1; D ambiguous. Germline-derived CDR1 and CDR2 are LNHDA and SQIVND (reference sequence). V dropped 1 base and J dropped 0 bases, with 9 bases sitting between them. This CDR3 is 15 amino acids long. In DNA, the CDR3 is TGTGCCAGTAGTATAGGGGCAGGCATGAACACTGAAGCTTTCTTT. Translated, it gives CASSIGAGMNTEAFF.

This chain links TRBV7-8 with TRBJ1-1; D is unclear. Trimming removed 1 base at V and 7 bases at J, with 16 bases between. CDR3 length equals 15 residues. Germline CDR1 reads SGHVS; CDR2 reads FQNEAQ. The CDR3 DNA reads as TGTGCCAGCAGCTTAGATCCTGGACGGACGAATGAAGCTTTCTTT. Encoded protein: CASSLDPGRTNEAFF.

The CDR3 region has the DNA TGTGCCAGCAGTGTAGGGACAGGGGCTTCCTACGAGCAGTACTTC. Its translation is CASSVGTGASYEQYF. The chain employs TRBV6-4 and TRBJ2-7; TRBD1 matches 10 bases. This CDR3 region has 15 residues. Trimming removed 4 bases from V and 1 base from J; junction bases left unmatched: 4. The V gene's germline CDR1 is MRHNA and CDR2 SNTAGT.

The chain has TRBV9 and TRBJ2-5, with 7 bases matching TRBD2. The junction had 3 bases not matched to a gene; V was cut back by 3 bases and J by 1 base. Looked up from germline, CDR1 is SGDLS and CDR2 is YYNGEE. This CDR3 is 14 amino acids long. The CDR3 sequence is CASSDGRLQETQYF. CDR3 bases: TGTGCCAGCAGCGACGGGAGGCTCCAAGAGACCCAGTACTTC. Full variable domain (remainder filled in from reference TRBV9 and TRBJ2-5): DSGVTQTPKHLITATGQRVTLRCSPRSGDLSVYWYQQSLDQGLQFLIQYYNGEERAKGNILERFSAQQFPDLHSELNLSSLELGDSALYFCASSDGRLQETQYFGPGTRLLVL.

The chain uses TRBV29-1 and TRBJ2-7, with D perhaps being TRBD1 or TRBD2 (5 bases each). The CDR3 length is 12 residues. Per germline, CDR1 SQVTM and CDR2 ANQGSEA. Trimming took 6 bases from V and 6 from J, leaving 15 bases between them. The CDR3 region has the DNA TGCAGCGTCCGATGGGGGTACGGCGAGCAGTACTTC. This codes for CSVRWGYGEQYF.

In its sample, this clone was seen once. V is TRBV28 and J is TRBJ2-7, with 9 nucleotides matching TRBD1. The trim removed 6 bases at V and 3 bases at J, leaving 6 bases unmatched. This CDR3 region has 14 residues. Germline V CDR1 and CDR2: MDHEN, SYDVKM. Written as DNA, the CDR3 is TGTGCCAGCAGGTCCCCGGGACAGGGCTACGAGCAGTACTTC. This sequence encodes CASRSPGQGYEQYF.

The V call is TRBV5-1, the J call TRBJ2-4, with unresolved D. V lost 5 bases to trimming and J lost 1 base, with 10 bases between them. In germline, CDR1 is SGHRS, CDR2 YFSETQ. The CDR3 consists of 14 residues. The CDR3 nucleotides read TGCGCCAGCAGAGAAGACGCGGCCAAAAACATTCAGTACTTC. Protein: CASREDAAKNIQYF.

V usage is TRBV19 and J usage is TRBJ2-7; D not certain. V dropped 5 bases and J dropped 0 bases, with 14 bases sitting between them. The CDR3 sequence is 15 residues long. The germline CDR1 and CDR2 sequences are LNHDA and SQIVND (reference sequence). DNA of the CDR3: TGTGCCAGTAGTGAGACACCTTCACACTCCTACGAGCAGTACTTC. It encodes CASSETPSHSYEQYF.

V gene TRBV9 combines with J gene TRBJ1-4; the D gene is possibly TRBD1 (6 bases). CDR1 and CDR2 from the germline V gene are SGDLS and YYNGEE. This CDR3 spans 17 amino acids. Trimming took off 4 bases at V and 4 bases at J, with 20 bases between the two ends. CDR3 protein: CASSPLMEGEGNEKLFF. The CDR3 coding sequence is TGTGCCAGCAGCCCCCTTATGGAGGGGGAAGGTAATGAAAAACTGTTTTTT. Full variable domain (outside the CDR3, taken from reference TRBV9 and TRBJ1-4): DSGVTQTPKHLITATGQRVTLRCSPRSGDLSVYWYQQSLDQGLQFLIQYYNGEERAKGNILERFSAQQFPDLHSELNLSSLELGDSALYFCASSPLMEGEGNEKLFFGSGTQLSVL.